This TCR beta chain is drawn from a study of shared clonotypes between healthy human individuals. Background on the study: Per donor, CD8 memory used one plate, CD8 naive used two, CD4 memory used three and CD4 naive used three.

Study findings and constraints: In this cohort, only blood was sampled, and tissue repertoires likely differ.

Only in-frame clones appear in the TCRdb table, and some are missing; sequencing was by immunoSEQ multiplex PCR. The table shows about 2 million clones, with around 96% occurring only once. Naive CD8 cells lacked CD45RO, underwent positive selection for CCR7 and left out terminally differentiated effector memory CD45RA+ cells. Between the trimmed V and J ends, which lost 4 bases and 6 bases, there was a span of 15 bases. CDR3 length: 13 amino acids. CDR1 is GTSNPN, CDR2 SVGIG, per germline (reference sequence). In regard to this clone: Its antigen is as yet unknown.

The sequencing input was naive CD8+ T cells sorted from blood. The receptor's source is a man aged 18 to 29 in good health. This chain links TRBV30 with TRBJ1-1, with a weak D call TRBD1 (6 bases). Written as DNA, the CDR3 is TGTGCCTGGAACACAGGGATTTCCTCTGAAGCTTTCTTT. This gives the protein CAWNTGISSEAFF.